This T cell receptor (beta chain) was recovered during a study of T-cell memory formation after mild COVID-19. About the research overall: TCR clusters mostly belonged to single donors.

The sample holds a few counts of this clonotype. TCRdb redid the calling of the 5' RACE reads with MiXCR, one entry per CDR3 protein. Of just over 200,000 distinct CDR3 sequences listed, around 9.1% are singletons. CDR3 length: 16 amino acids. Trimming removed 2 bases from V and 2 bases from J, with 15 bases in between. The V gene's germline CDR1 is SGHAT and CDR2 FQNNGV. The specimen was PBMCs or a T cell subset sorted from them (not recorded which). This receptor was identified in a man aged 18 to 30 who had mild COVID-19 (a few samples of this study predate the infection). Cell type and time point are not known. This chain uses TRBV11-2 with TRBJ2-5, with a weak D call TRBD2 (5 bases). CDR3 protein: CASSLRSGTQQETQYF. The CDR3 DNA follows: TGTGCCAGCAGCTTACGGAGCGGCACTCAACAAGAGACCCAGTACTTC.